This TCR beta chain was recorded in a study of T cell responses to AZD1222 COVID-19 vaccine. Study-level information: Second-dose recipients at about 4 or about 12 weeks were treated as one pooled group.

Assay used: immunoSEQ multiplex PCR; TCRdb lists only in-frame clones, some missing. The data show about 120,000 clones, 92% seen once. Per the germline V gene, CDR1 is SGHTA and CDR2 is FQGTGA. There are 13 residues in the CDR3. The V and J ends lost 5 bases and 8 bases respectively, with 15 bases between them. The chain combines TRBV7-3 with TRBJ1-2, with a weak D call TRBD1 (6 bases). This clonotype was sampled from an adult in good health. The sample here was peripheral blood, taken on day 0 of AZD1222 vaccination. The CDR3 region has the DNA TGTGCCAGCAGCCCTCCGGCAGGGGACGGCTACACCTTC. It translates to CASSPPAGDGYTF.